This T cell receptor beta chain is from a study of blood T cell repertoires in COVID-19. TCRdb keeps only in-frame clones here, not all; method: immunoSEQ multiplex PCR. The table has some 200,000 clones, around 80% seen once. This clone was found a few times. Germline assignment: CDR1 SGHTA and CDR2 FQGNSA. The length of the CDR3 is 18 residues. The junction had 11 bases not matched to a gene; V was cut back by 1 base and J by 3 bases. The receptor's source is a woman in her 70s with COVID-19, enrolled during active disease. The sequenced sample consisted of peripheral blood. The chain joins TRBV7-2 to TRBJ2-3; 9 positions agree with TRBD2. Here the CDR3 DNA reads TGTGCCAGCAGCTTAGGTTCTAGCGGGACCCCGGGGACAGATACGCAGTATTTT. Translated: CASSLGSSGTPGTDTQYF.